These 26 T cell receptor beta chains came from one sample sequenced in a study of PD-L1 blockade in urothelial cancer. Sequencing was performed with immunoSEQ multiplex PCR; in TCRdb, only in-frame clones are kept and a portion is missing. The table has about 45,000 clones, under 90% seen once. Stated time point: peripheral blood 6 weeks after treatment start. Specimen: PBMCs, collected around atezolizumab (anti-PD-L1) treatment. Source of these receptors: a man aged 60 to 69 with urothelial cancer.

The chain uses TRBV28 and TRBJ2-7, with D unclear. Germline V gene data show CDR1 as MDHEN and CDR2 as SYDVKM. The CDR3 has 13 amino acids. Trimming took 4 bases from V and 5 from J, leaving 12 bases between them. As DNA, the CDR3 is TGTGCCAGCAGTTATTATTTAAGCGACGAGCAGTACTTC. Amino acids: CASSYYLSDEQYF.

V is TRBV28 and J is TRBJ1-1; 7 nucleotides line up with TRBD1. J gave up 3 bases and V 7 bases, and 8 bases lay outside the gene matches. CDR3 size: 14 residues. CDR1 MDHEN and CDR2 SYDVKM come from the germline V gene. The CDR3 DNA follows: TGTGCCAGCACCCTGGGGACAGCCTACACTGAAGCTTTCTTT. Translating it yields CASTLGTAYTEAFF.

This chain uses TRBV19 with TRBJ1-2; weak D call: TRBD1 (5 bases). CDR1 is LNHDA and CDR2 is SQIVND in the germline V gene (reference sequence). This CDR3 region has 13 residues. V lost 9 bases to trimming and J lost 5 bases, with 16 bases between them. DNA for the CDR3: TGTGCCAGCCGCCCGGGGGGAGGTTATGGCTACACCTTC. This sequence encodes CASRPGGGYGYTF.

J is TRBJ1-1 and V is TRBV18; perhaps TRBD1 as D (6 bases). The germline gives CDR1 KGHSH, CDR2 LQKENI. This CDR3 is built from 11 residues. The CDR3 spells CASKGENEAFF. For the CDR3, the DNA is TGTGCTTCCAAGGGGGAGAATGAAGCTTTCTTT.

The genes are TRBV27 and TRBJ2-1; 11 nucleotides align to TRBD2. After removal of 0 bases from V and 7 bases from J, the junction contained 17 bases not matched to a gene. Germline V lookup: CDR1 MNHEY, CDR2 SMNVEV (reference sequence). The CDR3 has 20 amino acids. The CDR3 reads CASSLSEDQNSGGAENEQFF. CDR3 DNA sequence: TGTGCCAGCAGTTTATCAGAGGACCAGAATAGCGGGGGGGCCGAAAATGAGCAGTTCTTC.

V usage is TRBV5-6 and J usage is TRBJ2-6; D unresolved. V was cut by 4 bases and J by 6 bases, with 14 bases left in between. The CDR3 has 15 residues. Germline loops: CDR1 SGHDT, CDR2 YYEEEE. The CDR3 protein is CASSPLLGLANVLTF. The CDR3 DNA follows: TGTGCCAGCAGCCCCCTTCTAGGTTTGGCCAACGTCCTGACTTTC.

In this sample, this clone turned up a few times. The rearrangement joins TRBV11-2 to TRBJ2-7; 12 bases fit TRBD2. Per germline, CDR1 SGHAT and CDR2 FQNNGV. Trimming at V came to 6 bases and at J to 4 bases, leaving 7 bases not matched to a gene. This CDR3 is built from 15 residues. The CDR3 DNA reads as TGTGCCAGCAGGCTAGCGGGGGGGCGATCGTACGAGCAGTACTTC. It is translated as CASRLAGGRSYEQYF.

The chain links TRBV7-9 to TRBJ1-5, with TRBD1 identical over 7 bases. With V trimmed by 1 base and J by 4 bases, 4 bases remained unmatched. The CDR3 runs to 15 residues. Germline V gene sequence: CDR1 SEHNR, CDR2 FQNEAQ (reference sequence). The CDR3 reads CASSLGSTGNQPQHF. As DNA, the CDR3 is TGTGCCAGCAGCTTAGGGTCGACAGGGAATCAGCCCCAGCATTTT.

CDR3 sequence reads: CAWSRGAGANEQFF. The CDR3 nucleotides are TGTGCCTGGAGCAGGGGGGCGGGTGCTAATGAGCAGTTCTTC. The rearrangement uses TRBV30 and TRBJ2-1; D is possibly TRBD1 (7 bases). There are 14 residues in the CDR3. The V gene lost 3 bases and the J gene lost 7 bases, with 16 bases spanning the gap. Germline CDR1 and CDR2: GTSNPN and SVGIG (reference sequence).

CDR3 in amino acids: CASSYSTGQGREQYF. CDR3 coding DNA: TGTGCCAGCAGTTACTCGACGGGACAGGGGCGCGAGCAGTACTTC. V usage is TRBV6-5 and J usage is TRBJ2-7; TRBD1 matches at 10 bases. The CDR3 has 15 residues. V lost 0 bases and J lost 6; bases outside the gene matches: 5. Germline assignment: CDR1 MNHEY and CDR2 SVGAGI.

This chain uses TRBV6-5 with TRBJ1-1; 8 positions match TRBD1. The J segment lost 4 bases and the V segment lost 6 bases, leaving 4 bases of the junction unmatched. This CDR3 is 13 amino acids long. Germline V gives CDR1 MNHEY, CDR2 SVGAGI. CDR3 DNA sequence: TGTGCCAGCAGCACCGACAGGGGCACTGAAGCTTTCTTT. It is translated as CASSTDRGTEAFF.

The chain combines TRBV12-1 with TRBJ1-6; TRBD1, the table's D call, was not compared with the DNA. TRBV12-1 is given as a pseudogene. The CDR3 contains 17 residues. CDR3 coding DNA: TGTGCCAGCAGCTTTTCAACCCTCCCAGGGGATAATTCACCCCTCCACTTT. Translated: CASSFSTLPGDNSPLHF.

V and J are TRBV27 and TRBJ2-2; tentatively, D is TRBD1 (6 bases). This CDR3 has 15 amino acids. Per the germline V gene, CDR1 is MNHEY and CDR2 is SMNVEV (reference sequence). V was shortened by 1 base and J by 4 bases, with 10 bases between the two germline ends. DNA of the CDR3: TGTGCCAGCAGTTTATTAGGGGGTCGCACCGGGGAGCTGTTTTTT. As protein: CASSLLGGRTGELFF.

V gene TRBV6-5 combines with J gene TRBJ2-1; 10 nucleotides align to TRBD1. The CDR3 sequence is 16 residues long. CDR1 and CDR2 (germline): MNHEY, SVGAGI. Unmatched junction bases numbered 6, after V lost 0 bases and J lost 7 bases. The DNA of the CDR3 is TGTGCCAGCAGTTACTCGATGGGACAGGGGATTAATGAGCAGTTCTTC. It specifies CASSYSMGQGINEQFF.

The CDR3 DNA reads as TGTGCCAGCAGTCTGAGGGGGCTAACTCAGCCCCAGCATTTT. Its translation: CASSLRGLTQPQHF. This sequence joins TRBV28 and TRBJ1-5; 7 nucleotides align to TRBD1. Germline V gene sequence: CDR1 MDHEN, CDR2 SYDVKM. This CDR3 has 14 residues. V shed 5 bases and J 6 bases; nucleotides not matched to a gene: 7.

This chain connects TRBV19 to TRBJ2-5, with TRBD1 identical over 11 bases. Germline V gene lookup returns CDR1 LNHDA and CDR2 SQIVND (reference sequence). The ends lost 6 bases at V and 7 bases at J; junction bases unmatched: 7. The CDR3 has 14 amino acids. This CDR3 is CASRRTGGEATQYF. The CDR3 nucleotides read TGTGCCAGTAGAAGGACAGGGGGCGAAGCGACCCAGTACTTC.

The gene calls are TRBV4-1 and TRBJ2-1, with D possibly TRBD2 on 5 matching bases. The CDR3 loop spans 14 amino acids. Germline V gene lookup returns CDR1 MGHRA and CDR2 YSYEKL. V was pared by 7 bases and J by 5 bases, with 15 bases between. In nucleotides, the CDR3 is TGCGCCAGCACTCGCGGAGGACGGGACAATGAGCAGTTCTTC. Translating gives CASTRGGRDNEQFF.

This sequence joins TRBV19 and TRBJ2-5, with D hard to call. Trimming took 3 bases from V and 1 from J, leaving 6 bases between them. The CDR3 sequence is 13 residues long. Per germline, CDR1 LNHDA and CDR2 SQIVND (reference sequence). For the CDR3, the DNA is TGTGCCAGTAGTATCCAGGCCCAAGAGACCCAGTACTTC. Translation: CASSIQAQETQYF.

The chain carries TRBV19 and TRBJ2-4, with a tentative D call TRBD1 (6 bases). Germline lookup yields CDR1 LNHDA and CDR2 SQIVND (reference sequence). CDR3 length equals 16 residues. Between the trimmed V and J ends, which lost 10 bases and 3 bases, there was a span of 22 bases. The DNA of the CDR3 is TGTGCCACGGGAACAGGGAGAGTCCTCGGCAAAAACATTCAGTACTTC. Protein: CATGTGRVLGKNIQYF.

The chain recombines TRBV21-1 with TRBJ2-1; the D call in the table, TRBD2, was not verified against the DNA. TRBV21-1 is shown as a pseudogene. The CDR3 is made up of 13 amino acids. The CDR3 is CAPQERGGNEQFF. DNA for the CDR3: TGTGCCCCCCAGGAGCGGGGGGGCAATGAGCAGTTCTTC.

The rearrangement links TRBV6-1 to TRBJ2-1; D call uncertain. The CDR3 extends over 12 amino acids. V lost 5 bases and J 7 bases, leaving 9 bases between the germline ends. The germline CDR1 and CDR2 sequences are MNHNS and SASEGT. The CDR3 DNA reads TGTGCCAGCAGTTGGGCTTTGAATGAGCAGTTCTTC. Its protein is CASSWALNEQFF.

The J gene is TRBJ1-1, the V gene TRBV5-1; unclear D gene. The CDR3 consists of 13 residues. Germline V gene data show CDR1 as SGHRS and CDR2 as YFSETQ. Trimming took off 6 bases at V and 1 base at J, with 10 bases between the two ends. CDR3 amino acids: CASTLQSNTEAFF. CDR3 nucleotide sequence: TGCGCCAGCACCCTGCAGTCGAACACTGAAGCTTTCTTT.

The CDR3 protein is CASRSPRGETQYF. In DNA, the CDR3 is TGTGCCAGCAGATCCCCGAGGGGGGAGACCCAGTACTTC. The chain is built from TRBV2 and TRBJ2-5, with D possibly being TRBD1 (6 bases). The CDR3 runs 13 residues. Germline assignment: CDR1 SNHLY and CDR2 FYNNEI. The V gene lost 6 bases and the J gene lost 5 bases, with 13 bases spanning the gap. Full variable domain (missing parts from reference TRBV2 and TRBJ2-5): EPEVTQTPSHQVTQMGQEVILRCVPISNHLYFYWYRQILGQKVEFLVSFYNNEISEKSEIFDDQFSVERPDGSNFTLKIRSTKLEDSAMYFCASRSPRGETQYFGPGTRLLVL.

J is TRBJ2-1 and V is TRBV7-8; the match to TRBD2 covers 9 bases. CDR1 is SGHVS and CDR2 is FQNEAQ in the germline V gene. CDR3 length: 15 residues. Unmatched junction bases numbered 4, after V lost 0 bases and J lost 7 bases. The CDR3 is CASSLAALAGNEQFF. CDR3 bases: TGTGCCAGCAGCTTAGCAGCACTAGCGGGTAATGAGCAGTTCTTC.

This clone was counted only a few times. Germline and junction disagree at one end, which may indicate a read error. V and J are TRBV29-1 and TRBJ1-1; the D gene is possibly TRBD1 (6 bases). The CDR3 runs 13 residues. Germline CDR1 and CDR2: SQVTM and ANQGSEA. Written as DNA, the CDR3 is TGCAGCGTTTCCGACGACAGGCGCCCTGTCAAGCTCTTT. It yields the protein CSVSDDRRPVKLF.

The chain couples TRBV28 to TRBJ2-3; 12 bases fit TRBD2. The CDR3 contains 15 residues. Germline loops: CDR1 MDHEN, CDR2 SYDVKM. V lost 4 bases to trimming and J lost 3 bases; unmatched junction nucleotides: 2. CDR3 nucleotides: TGTGCCAGCAGTTCGACTAGCGGGGGAACAGATACGCAGTATTTT. This translates into CASSSTSGGTDTQYF.